This T cell receptor beta chain was captured by sequencing in a study of T cell clonotyping in hematopoietic cell transplantation. The CDR3 extends over 15 amino acids. A note on this clone: Its specificity is unknown.

Study-level points and caveats: Recipient TCR diversity dropped after transplant; expanded clonotypes rose from day 30 to 180.

Here immunoSEQ multiplex PCR was the method, and the copy in TCRdb shows in-frame clones only, minus some. The sample carries 15,000 to 20,000 clones, roughly 80% recorded once. The chain links TRBV21-1 to TRBJ1-1. TRBV21-1 constitutes a pseudogene. This clonotype originated in a man aged 55 to 70 in good health. Some clones in this sample may be carry-over from other donors' samples. Material: peripheral blood mononuclear cells. CDR3: CASSKEPAHHLGAFF. The CDR3 DNA reads TGTGCCAGCAGCAAAGAGCCAGCGCACCACCTGGGAGCTTTCTTT.